These 5 T cell receptor beta chains share one sample of origin, sequenced in a study of identical twins. TCRdb reprocessed the 5' RACE reads via MiXCR and lists one record per CDR3 protein. Among about 430,000 distinct CDR3 sequences listed, 15% to 20% were seen once. The sequencing sample was made of naive T cells sorted from blood. Every receptor here comes from a man aged 45-60 years in good health.

This clonotype appeared a few times. The V and J genes are TRBV6-2 or TRBV6-3 and TRBJ2-2; D may be TRBD1 (5 bases). This CDR3 has 18 amino acids. Looked up from germline, CDR1 is MNHEY and CDR2 is SVGEGT. Trimming shortened V by 0 bases and J by 4 bases, and 18 bases separated the two germline ends. The CDR3 loop reads CASSYSKGQGWFTGELFF. CDR3 bases: TGTGCCAGCAGTTACTCGAAAGGCCAGGGATGGTTCACCGGGGAGCTGTTTTTT.

This clonotype was recorded at least ten times. V and J are TRBV5-1 and TRBJ2-1; D is possibly TRBD1 or TRBD2 (5 bases each). The CDR3 is made up of 19 amino acids. The V end lost 0 bases, the J end lost 15 bases, and 34 bases lay between the germline ends. Germline V gives CDR1 SGHRS, CDR2 YFSETQ. The CDR3 sequence is CASSLGATAIVTIGPIRFF. CDR3 coding DNA: TGCGCCAGCAGCTTGGGCGCGACAGCAATAGTGACTATTGGCCCTATTCGGTTCTTC.

The sample holds a few counts of this clonotype. V gene TRBV5-1 combines with J gene TRBJ2-3, with 9 bases aligning to TRBD2. Germline V gene sequence: CDR1 SGHRS, CDR2 YFSETQ. Trimming took 4 bases from V and 2 from J; bases not matched to a gene: 8. This CDR3 has 16 residues. This CDR3 reads CASSRVGGGDTDTQYF. The CDR3 coding sequence is TGCGCCAGCAGCCGCGTCGGCGGGGGGGACACAGATACGCAGTATTTT.

The chain joins TRBV5-1 to TRBJ2-1; D gene unclear. V was shortened by 0 bases and J by 4 bases, with 8 bases between the two germline ends. This CDR3 contains 14 residues. Germline lookup yields CDR1 SGHRS and CDR2 YFSETQ. The CDR3 sequence: CASSLAFGYNEQFF. In nucleotides, the CDR3 is TGCGCCAGCAGCTTGGCCTTCGGTTACAATGAGCAGTTCTTC.

J is TRBJ2-3 and V is TRBV5-1, with 15 bases matching TRBD2. Trimming at V came to 4 bases and at J to 5 bases, leaving 8 bases not matched to a gene. Germline V CDR1 and CDR2: SGHRS, YFSETQ. This CDR3 is built from 17 residues. CDR3 DNA: TGCGCCAGCAGCCACGGGACTAGCGGGAGGTCCATAGATACGCAGTATTTT. Residues: CASSHGTSGRSIDTQYF. Full variable domain (missing parts from reference TRBV5-1 and TRBJ2-3): KAGVTQTPRYLIKTRGQQVTLSCSPISGHRSVSWYQQTPGQGLQFLFEYFSETQRNKGNFPGRFSGRQFSNSRSEMNVSTLELGDSALYLCASSHGTSGRSIDTQYFGPGTRLTVL.